This T cell receptor beta chain was captured by sequencing in a study of beta chain features in type 1 diabetes. Findings of the study overall: Type 1 diabetes patients showed a moderate but significant shortening of TCRB CDR3s in all four CD4+ subsets.

The CDR3 has 12 amino acids. Trimming shortened V by 3 bases and J by 7 bases, and 10 bases separated the two germline ends. Germline assignment: CDR1 SGHTA and CDR2 FQGNSA. A sort by CD45RO/CCR7/CD25/CD127/CD95/CD27 yielded CD4+ naive, central memory, regulatory and stem cell-like memory cells. Reverse transcription of all isolated RNA meant that expressed TCRB transcripts were sequenced. Here immunoSEQ multiplex PCR was the method, and the copy in TCRdb shows in-frame clones only, minus some. Here the sample spans about 900,000 clones, under 20% being singletons. This clone was seen a handful of times. The antigen is unknown.

Sequencing input: naive CD4+ T cells from blood. This chain joins TRBV7-2 and TRBJ2-7; D might be TRBD2 (5 bases). The receptor's source is a young woman in good health. The DNA of the CDR3 is TGTGCCAGCAGCTTCTGGGCGGGTGAGCAGTACTTC. Its protein is CASSFWAGEQYF.